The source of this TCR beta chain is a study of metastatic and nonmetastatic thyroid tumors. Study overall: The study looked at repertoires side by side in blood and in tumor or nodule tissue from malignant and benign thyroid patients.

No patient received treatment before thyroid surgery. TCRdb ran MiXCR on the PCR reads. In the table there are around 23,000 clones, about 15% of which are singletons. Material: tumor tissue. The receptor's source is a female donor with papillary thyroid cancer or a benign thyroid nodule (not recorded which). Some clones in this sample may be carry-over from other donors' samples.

The DNA of the CDR3 is TGCGCCAGCAGCGCGGACAGGCCTATTGGCTACACCTTC. Translating it yields CASSADRPIGYTF. The rearrangement links TRBV5-1 to TRBJ1-2, with 7 bases matching TRBD1. The CDR3 is 13 residues long. J lost 7 bases, V lost 4 bases, and 7 bases had no gene match. The germline V gene has CDR1 SGHRS and CDR2 YFSETQ.